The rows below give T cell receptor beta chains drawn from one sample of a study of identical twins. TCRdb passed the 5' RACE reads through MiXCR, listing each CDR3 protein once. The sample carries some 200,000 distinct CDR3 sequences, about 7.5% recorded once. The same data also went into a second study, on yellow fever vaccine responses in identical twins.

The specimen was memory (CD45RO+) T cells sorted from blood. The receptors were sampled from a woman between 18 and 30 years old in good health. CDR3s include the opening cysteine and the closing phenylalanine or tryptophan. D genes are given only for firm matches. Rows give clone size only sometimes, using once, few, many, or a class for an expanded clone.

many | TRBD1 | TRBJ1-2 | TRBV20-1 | CSARIRDRVRHYGYTF | TGCAGTGCTAGAATCCGGGACAGGGTCCGCCACTATGGCTACACCTTC
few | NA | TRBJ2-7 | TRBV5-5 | CASSLIGESRYEQYF | TGTGCCAGCAGCTTGATCGGGGAATCGAGGTACGAGCAGTACTTC
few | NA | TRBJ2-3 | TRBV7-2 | CASSRYPDTQYF | TGTGCCAGCAGCCGGTACCCGGATACGCAGTATTTT
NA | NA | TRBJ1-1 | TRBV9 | CASSEQGGITEAFF | TGTGCCAGCAGCGAACAGGGAGGGATCACTGAAGCTTTCTTT
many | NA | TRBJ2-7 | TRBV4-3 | CASSQDAQGYEQYF | TGCGCCAGCAGCCAAGATGCCCAGGGGTACGAGCAGTACTTC
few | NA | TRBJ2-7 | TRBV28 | CASSGATDSYEQYF | TGTGCCAGCAGTGGTGCGACCGACTCCTACGAGCAGTACTTC
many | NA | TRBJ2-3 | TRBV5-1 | CASSVDWFTDTQYF | TGCGCCAGCAGCGTTGATTGGTTCACAGATACGCAGTATTTT
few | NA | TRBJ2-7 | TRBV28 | CASSLWSYEQYF | TGTGCCAGCAGTTTATGGAGTTACGAGCAGTACTTC
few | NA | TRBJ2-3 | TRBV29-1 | CSGGDVKDTQYF | TGCAGCGGTGGGGATGTGAAAGATACGCAGTATTTT
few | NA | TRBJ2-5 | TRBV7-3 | CASSAYGGETQYF | TGTGCCAGCAGCGCGTACGGGGGAGAGACCCAGTACTTC
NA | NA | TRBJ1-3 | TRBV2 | CASSESATGIGNTIYF | TGTGCCAGCAGTGAATCGGCCACAGGGATTGGAAACACCATATATTTT
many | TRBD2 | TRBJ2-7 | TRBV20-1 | CSALAGDSTYEQYF | TGCAGTGCTTTAGCGGGAGACTCAACCTACGAGCAGTACTTC
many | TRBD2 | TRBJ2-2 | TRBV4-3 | CASSRDGTSGIMSTGELFF | TGCGCCAGCAGCCGAGACGGGACTAGCGGGATCATGAGCACCGGGGAGCTGTTTTTT
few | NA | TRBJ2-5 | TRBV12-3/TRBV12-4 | CASSLSTGFGETQYF | TGTGCCAGCAGTTTAAGTACAGGGTTTGGAGAGACCCAGTACTTC
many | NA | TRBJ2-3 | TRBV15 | CATSREGTDTQYF | TGTGCCACCAGCAGAGAGGGCACAGATACGCAGTATTTT
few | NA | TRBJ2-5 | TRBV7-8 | CASRERGETQYF | TGTGCCAGCAGGGAAAGGGGAGAGACCCAGTACTTC
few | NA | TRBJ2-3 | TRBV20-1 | CSARVAGPDTQYF | TGCAGTGCTAGAGTGGCGGGACCGGATACGCAGTATTTT
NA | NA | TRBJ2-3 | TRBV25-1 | CASSEQDGTDTQYF | TGTGCCAGCAGTGAACAGGATGGTACAGATACGCAGTATTTT
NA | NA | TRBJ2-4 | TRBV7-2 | CASSLVGGTGAKNIQYF | TGTGCCAGCAGCTTAGTAGGGGGGACGGGAGCCAAAAACATTCAGTACTTC
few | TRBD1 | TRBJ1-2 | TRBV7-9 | CASSFRDRGTSGYTF | TGTGCCAGCAGTTTCCGGGACAGGGGTACCTCTGGCTACACCTTC
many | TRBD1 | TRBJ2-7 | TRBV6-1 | CASRSGTGTYEQYF | TGTGCCAGCAGATCCGGGACAGGGACCTACGAGCAGTACTTC
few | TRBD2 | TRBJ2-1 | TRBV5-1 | CASSSIGTSGNEQFF | TGCGCCAGCAGCTCTATAGGGACTAGCGGGAATGAGCAGTTCTTC
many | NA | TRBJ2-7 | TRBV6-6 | CASSSDSYEQYF | TGTGCCAGCAGCTCGGACAGCTACGAGCAGTACTTC
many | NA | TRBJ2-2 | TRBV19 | CASRGAVNTGELFF | TGTGCCAGTAGAGGTGCAGTGAACACCGGGGAGCTGTTTTTT
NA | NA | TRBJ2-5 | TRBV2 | CASRGPQETQYF | TGTGCCAGCAGAGGACCGCAAGAGACCCAGTACTTC
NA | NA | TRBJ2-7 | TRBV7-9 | CASSLGAESSEQYF | TGTGCCAGCAGCTTAGGGGCAGAGTCCTCTGAGCAGTACTTC
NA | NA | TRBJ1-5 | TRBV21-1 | CASSELPCGEQPQHF | TGTGCCAGCAGCGAATTGCCGTGCGGGGAGCAGCCCCAGCATTTT
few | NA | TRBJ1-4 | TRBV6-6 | CASSYSRAFGLFF | TGTGCCAGCAGTTACTCCAGGGCTTTTGGACTGTTTTTT
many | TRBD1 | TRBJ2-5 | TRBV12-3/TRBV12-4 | CASRSNRGAEETQYF | TGTGCCAGCCGGAGTAACAGGGGCGCGGAAGAGACCCAGTACTTC
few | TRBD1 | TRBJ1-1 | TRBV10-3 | CAMGQGRNTEAFF | TGTGCCATGGGACAGGGACGGAACACTGAAGCTTTCTTT
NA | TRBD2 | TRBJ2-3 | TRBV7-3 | CASSLKAGDTDTQYF | TGTGCCAGCAGCTTAAAGGCGGGGGACACAGATACGCAGTATTTT
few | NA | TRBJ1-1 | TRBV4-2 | CASSPETGWTEAFF | TGTGCCAGCAGCCCAGAAACAGGGTGGACTGAAGCTTTCTTT
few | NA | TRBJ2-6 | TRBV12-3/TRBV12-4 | CASSPAGTGANVLTF | TGTGCCAGCAGTCCGGCGGGGACTGGGGCCAACGTCCTGACTTTC
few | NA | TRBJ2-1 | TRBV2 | CASRPGTSSYNEQFF | TGTGCCAGCAGACCCGGGACAAGCTCCTACAATGAGCAGTTCTTC
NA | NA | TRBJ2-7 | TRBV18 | CASSPRQDRSYEQYF | TGTGCCAGCTCACCGCGACAGGATCGCTCCTACGAGCAGTACTTC
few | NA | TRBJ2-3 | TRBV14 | CASSQESPGGFSITDTQYF | TGTGCCAGCAGCCAAGAAAGTCCGGGGGGCTTTTCTATAACAGATACGCAGTATTTT
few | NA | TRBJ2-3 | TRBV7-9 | CASSVHRDTQYF | TGTGCCAGCAGCGTACACAGGGATACGCAGTATTTT
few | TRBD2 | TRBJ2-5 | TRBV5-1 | CASSLMSSGQETQYF | TGCGCCAGCAGCTTGATGTCTAGCGGCCAAGAGACCCAGTACTTC
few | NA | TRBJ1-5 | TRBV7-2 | CASSVQEGQPQHF | TGTGCCAGCAGCGTACAGGAGGGTCAGCCCCAGCATTTT
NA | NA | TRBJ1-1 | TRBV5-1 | CASSSKGGGMNTEAFF | TGCGCCAGCAGCTCGAAGGGGGGGGGTATGAACACTGAAGCTTTCTTT
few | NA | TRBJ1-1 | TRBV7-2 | CASSLDRAYAEAFF | TGTGCCAGCAGCTTAGACAGGGCATACGCTGAAGCTTTCTTT
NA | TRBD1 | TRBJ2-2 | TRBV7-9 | CASSLGQINGGELFF | TGTGCCAGCAGCTTGGGACAGATCAACGGCGGGGAGCTGTTTTTT
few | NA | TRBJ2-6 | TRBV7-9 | CASSFEGAGGANVLTF | TGTGCCAGCAGCTTTGAAGGGGCTGGAGGGGCCAACGTCCTGACTTTC
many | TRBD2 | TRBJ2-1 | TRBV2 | CASSEVRLAVYNEQFF | TGTGCCAGCAGTGAGGTTCGACTAGCGGTTTACAATGAGCAGTTCTTC
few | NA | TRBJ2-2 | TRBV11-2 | CASSLRQAPNTGELFF | TGTGCCAGCAGCCTACGACAGGCCCCGAACACCGGGGAGCTGTTTTTT
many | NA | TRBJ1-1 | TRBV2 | CASRVSLNTEAFF | TGTGCCAGCAGGGTTAGCCTGAACACTGAAGCTTTCTTT
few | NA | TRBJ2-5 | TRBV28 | CASSLQGGKETQYF | TGTGCCAGCAGTCTACAGGGTGGAAAAGAGACCCAGTACTTC
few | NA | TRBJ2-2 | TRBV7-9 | CASSPPGSVAGELFF | TGTGCCAGCAGCCCCCCGGGGAGCGTGGCCGGGGAGCTGTTTTTT
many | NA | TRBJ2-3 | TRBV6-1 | CASSAGDRSTDTQYF | TGTGCCAGCAGTGCGGGGGACCGAAGCACAGATACGCAGTATTTT
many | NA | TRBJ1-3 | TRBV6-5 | CASSYSTGAGAGNTIYF | TGTGCCAGCAGTTACTCGACAGGAGCTGGGGCTGGAAACACCATATATTTT
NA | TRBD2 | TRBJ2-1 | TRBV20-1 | CSAVRGGNEQFF | TGCAGTGCGGTTCGGGGGGGGAATGAGCAGTTCTTC
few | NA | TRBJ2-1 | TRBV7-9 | CASSLTVAAKFF | TGTGCCAGCAGTCTAACGGTGGCGGCGAAGTTCTTC
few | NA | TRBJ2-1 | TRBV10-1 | CASSDPGYEQFF | TGCGCCAGCAGTGACCCGGGGTATGAGCAGTTCTTC
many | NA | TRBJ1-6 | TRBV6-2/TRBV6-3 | CASSYQQANSPLHF | TGTGCCAGCAGTTACCAACAGGCGAATTCACCCCTCCACTTT
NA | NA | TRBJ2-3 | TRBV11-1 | CASSPGPNNPEGSTDTQYF | TGTGCCAGCAGCCCGGGTCCAAATAATCCGGAAGGGAGCACAGATACGCAGTATTTT
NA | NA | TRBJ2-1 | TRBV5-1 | CASSLGSGGQRYNEQFF | TGCGCCAGCAGCTTGGGGTCGGGGGGACAGCGGTACAATGAGCAGTTCTTC
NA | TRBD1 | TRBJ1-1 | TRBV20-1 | CSVLRGDTEAFF | TGCAGTGTACTCAGGGGGGACACTGAAGCTTTCTTT
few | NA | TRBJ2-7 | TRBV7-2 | CASSRIQGSYEQYF | TGTGCCAGCAGCCGAATCCAGGGCTCCTACGAGCAGTACTTC